The T cell receptor beta chain under discussion was sequenced for a study of regulatory T cells in long-lasting Graves disease. Overall study: Over 5 years on antithyroid drugs plus positive TSH receptor antibodies marked Graves' disease as persistent.

Combining iRepertoire HTBI primers with Arm-PCR of CDR3 regions, the authors built TCR beta libraries. MiXCR was run by TCRdb on the multiplex PCR reads, yielding one entry per CDR3 protein. The sample holds a few hundred thousand distinct CDR3 sequences, about a quarter seen once. The study, taken as a whole, reports: Preferential use of TRBV28, TRBJ1-2 and TRBJ2-5 was seen in persistent disease.

This clonotype was detected many times. The antigen remains unidentified. Regarding time point: persistent/refractory GD, antithyroid drugs over 5 years with positive TRAb. RNA isolated from PBMCs was used to make the TCR library. Per American Thyroid Association guidelines, Graves' disease was diagnosed. As a group, patients came from one endocrinology department in Xi'an, China. V lost 0 bases to trimming and J lost 2 bases, with 8 bases between them. Germline lookup yields CDR1 GTSNPN and CDR2 SVGIG (reference sequence). The CDR3 runs 13 residues. Here the sequenced sample was peripheral blood mononuclear cells (PBMCs), taken when the disease was refractory, from a patient treated with antithyroid drugs. This sequence joins TRBV30 and TRBJ2-7; D is unresolved. This receptor was obtained from a female donor with Graves disease. For the CDR3, the DNA is TGTGCCTGGAGTGTAGGTGACACCTACGAGCAGTACTTC. Translating gives CAWSVGDTYEQYF.